The source of this TCR beta chain is a study of beta chain features in type 1 diabetes (dated by TCRdb to 2017 to 2018). Study-level background: Mean age, gender distribution, total cell number and subset yield did not differ between patients and healthy donors. The study compared the TCRB repertoires of sorted circulating CD4+ T cell subsets in recently diagnosed type 1 diabetes patients with those in matched healthy donors. A total of 107,917,701 sorted cells were examined across all samples, and RNA yield correlated strongly with the number of cells per subset. Whereas all 30 or so donors provided naive and central memory subsets, regulatory and stem cell-like memory subsets were isolated from just 8 patients and roughly 8 healthy donors. What the authors observed across the whole study: The naive, central memory and regulatory TCRB repertoires appeared to resemble one another more closely among patients than among healthy donors. In all four CD4+ subsets, TCRB CDR3 length was moderately but significantly shorter in type 1 diabetes patients. Sequencing cDNA rather than genomic DNA could over-represent highly expressing activated cells, although activation and CD3 levels did not differ between groups. Because the HLA sub-analyses included only small numbers of individuals, any influence of HLA type on TCRB rearrangement was left unresolved. At VDJ recombination sites, patients with type 1 diabetes made fewer insertions and deleted more nucleotides, a pattern implying thymic rearrangement abnormalities. PCR might favor shorter templates, but patient and control samples were amplified and corrected together, so any skew would affect both groups equally.

The entire amount of isolated RNA was reverse transcribed using the High Capacity cDNA Reverse Transcription Kit, so the sequenced TCRB transcripts were expressed ones. Deep immunoSEQ sequencing was performed on naive, central memory and regulatory T cell samples, with an average of roughly 3.5 million total reads per sample. Sorted cells were lysed in RLT buffer, and RNA was extracted using DNase-treated RNeasy Micro or Mini kits according to cell number. Each cell subset was processed separately to prevent cross-contamination, with patient and healthy donor samples processed together. Using the immunoSEQ multiplex PCR, TCRB sequences were amplified from cDNA into 87-bp fragments spanning the CDR3 region. The amplicons were sequenced using the Illumina HiSeq platform. Per the original workflow: Synthetic template baselines were used to correct PCR bias computationally, reads within Hamming distance 2 were collapsed, and singletons that could not be merged were discarded. Reads were aligned to IMGT to assign V, D and J genes, CDR3 length, and insertions or deletions at six rearrangement sites. Clonotype counts were normalized to sorted cell number within each subset before computing true diversity and Gini coefficients with the tcR R package. Repertoire sharing was quantified using the overlap coefficient calculated on TCRB nucleotide sequences. Out-of-frame TCRB sequences from naive cells were analyzed to stand in for the pre-selection repertoire. TCRdb holds this immuneACCESS table with in-frame rearrangements only. Some clones are missing; in checked studies, unresolved V genes explain under half, and the rest has no known cause. V and J calls and clone size are copied from that table; D and trimming were computed from the DNA. This sample holds a few hundred thousand clones; roughly 16% were observed only once. Of the sample, approximately 0.081% is held by the ten largest clones.

The cysteine opens and the phenylalanine closes a CDR3 of 13 amino acids. The sequence is cut down to CDR3 DNA, 39 bases in frame from base 1. Trimmed from V: 5 bases; trimmed from J: 6 bases; junction bases lacking a gene match: 4. CDR1 and CDR2 (MGHDK, SYGVNS) derive from the germline V gene. For this clone: It has no known antigen specificity. Base quality data are lacking; no much larger clone is found one base away.

From each donor, a single peripheral blood sample of 90 to 150 mL on average was drawn into heparinised tubes. Using a panel that included CD45RO, CCR7, CD25, CD127, CD95 and CD27, naive, central memory, regulatory and stem cell-like memory CD4+ T cells were sorted on a BD FACSAria II. All sorted populations exceeded 95% purity. PBMCs were separated immediately by Lymphoprep density gradient centrifugation and were stained directly, without being cultured. Samples were stained and sorted in pairs, with one healthy donor and one patient per experiment, so that batch effects were minimized. Sequenced: naive CD4+ T cells from blood. Read against the paper, the sample's cell subset or site label means: true naive CD4+ T cells. This TCR came from a man aged 25-45 years with type 1 diabetes. The rearrangement combines TRBV25-1 with TRBJ1-5; TRBD1 lines up with 7 middle nucleotides. The DNA sequence reads TGTGCCAGCAGTAAGACAGGGAGTCAGCCCCAGCATTTT. Translated, it gives CASSKTGSQPQHF.